One sample yielded the 18 T cell receptor beta chains listed below, sequenced in a study of glioma-infiltrating T cells. Using RNA template, CDR3s of TCR alpha and beta were amplified with iRepertoire arm-PCR. Via MiXCR, TCRdb re-called the multiplex PCR reads, giving one row per CDR3 protein. The sample lists 3,000 to 4,000 distinct CDR3 sequences, around 16% occurring once. The specimen sequenced was glioma tissue, nonneoplastic brain tissue, or PBMCs (not recorded which). These receptors originate from a human donor with low-grade glioma or glioblastoma, undergoing nonglioma brain surgery, or in good health (not recorded which).

This clonotype was seen a few times. For the CDR3, the DNA is TGTGCCAGCAGCGTTTACAGGGCTTCGGGCAATCAGCCCCAGCATTTT. The encoded protein is CASSVYRASGNQPQHF. The V and J genes are TRBV5-4 and TRBJ1-5; possible D gene TRBD1, 6 bases. V lost 4 bases and J lost 2, with 16 bases in between. The CDR3 consists of 16 residues. In germline, CDR1 is SGHNT, CDR2 YYREEE (reference sequence).

This clonotype is deemed medium-sized (0.01 to 0.1%). The V and J genes are TRBV28 and TRBJ2-1, with D tentatively TRBD1 (6 bases). Germline CDR1 is MDHEN and CDR2 is SYDVKM. The V gene lost 5 bases and the J gene lost 3 bases, with 20 bases spanning the gap. This CDR3 has 17 amino acids. CDR3 DNA sequence: TGTGCCAGCAGTCCCGCGGCCCTACAGGGAAACTACAATGAGCAGTTCTTC. This translates into CASSPAALQGNYNEQFF.

This clonotype was picked up many times. The chain uses TRBV7-2 and TRBJ2-3, with D unclear. The CDR3 is 15 residues long. V lost 5 bases and J lost 0, with 12 bases in between. The germline gives CDR1 SGHTA, CDR2 FQGNSA. CDR3 residues: CASSQGLPSTDTQYF. DNA for the CDR3: TGTGCCAGCAGCCAAGGTCTCCCTAGCACAGATACGCAGTATTTT.

This clonotype appeared many times. DNA of the CDR3: TGTGCCAGTAGTCATCTCGGGGGGACAGATACGCAGTATTTT. Amino acids: CASSHLGGTDTQYF. The chain joins TRBV19 to TRBJ2-3; 7 bases match TRBD2. This CDR3 is built from 14 residues. The V gene end was trimmed by 5 bases and the J gene end by 3 bases; junction bases not matched to a gene: 5. Germline V gene sequence: CDR1 LNHDA, CDR2 SQIVND (reference sequence).

In its sample, this clonotype ranks as medium-sized. The rearrangement links TRBV19 to TRBJ1-5; a weak D match, TRBD1 (5 bases). Germline V gene sequence: CDR1 LNHDA, CDR2 SQIVND (reference sequence). V was shortened by 1 base and J by 4 bases, with 11 bases between the two germline ends. CDR3 length equals 15 residues. Here the CDR3 reads CASSIAGQGNQPQHF. The CDR3 nucleotides are TGTGCCAGTAGTATAGCTGGGCAGGGAAATCAGCCCCAGCATTTT. Full variable domain (rest looked up from reference TRBV19 and TRBJ1-5): DGGITQSPKYLFRKEGQNVTLSCEQNLNHDAMYWYRQDPGQGLRLIYYSQIVNDFQKGDIAEGYSVSREKKESFPLTVTSAQKNPTAFYLCASSIAGQGNQPQHFGDGTRLSIL.

This clonotype is labeled as medium-sized. The chain employs TRBV7-9 and TRBJ1-2, with D tentatively TRBD1 (5 bases). There are 11 residues in the CDR3. Trimming removed 5 bases from V and 10 bases from J, with 11 bases in between. From germline, CDR1 is SEHNR and CDR2 FQNEAQ (reference sequence). This CDR3 reads CASSVGPDYTF. CDR3 nucleotides: TGTGCCAGCAGCGTGGGACCGGACTACACCTTC.

In its sample, this clonotype ranks as medium-sized. It is unclear where the CDR3 begins or ends on the DNA, so no DNA is shown, and the CDR3 is as TCRdb lists it. The chain couples TRBV6-1 to TRBJ2-7. Germline CDR1 is MNHNS and CDR2 is SASEGT. From its first to its last residue, the CDR3 has 14 amino acids. The CDR3 loop is CASSSSWDSYEQYV.

This clonotype is medium-sized by share. V usage is TRBV24-1 and J usage is TRBJ2-7; the match to TRBD2 covers 13 bases. Unmatched junction bases numbered 12, after V lost 9 bases and J lost 2 bases. From germline, CDR1 is KGHDR and CDR2 SFDVKD. The length of the CDR3 is 17 residues. The CDR3 DNA is TGTGCCACCGGCCGGACTAGCGGGGGCCCGAGAGCCTACGAGCAGTACGTC. Its protein is CATGRTSGGPRAYEQYV.

Sample share makes this clonotype medium-sized. V gene TRBV7-8 combines with J gene TRBJ1-1; the D gene is possibly TRBD1 (6 bases). The CDR3 totals 14 residues. The V end was cut by 2 bases, the J end by 4 bases, with 11 bases between. Germline CDR1 reads SGHVS; CDR2 reads FQNEAQ. CDR3 bases: TGTGCCAGCAGCTTATGGGGGCGAGGCACTGAAGCTTTCTTT. Translation: CASSLWGRGTEAFF.

The J gene is TRBJ2-7, the V gene TRBV27; D may be TRBD1 (5 bases). The germline gives CDR1 MNHEY, CDR2 SMNVEV (reference sequence). The CDR3 covers 11 residues. CDR3 coding DNA: TGTGTTAGCACCAAGGGGTACGAGCAGTACGTC. It yields the protein CVSTKGYEQYV.

With regard to this clonotype: One junction end disagrees with the germline gene, perhaps due to a read error. The chain couples TRBV4-1 to TRBJ1-1; 9 bases match TRBD1. Germline loops: CDR1 MGHRA, CDR2 YSYEKL. The CDR3 covers 14 residues. The CDR3 bases are TGCGCTAGCAGCTCGCACAGGGGGCAAGCTGAAGCTTTCTTT. It encodes CASSSHRGQAEAFF.

This clonotype is medium-sized in the sample. The chain employs TRBV20-1 and TRBJ2-2; D uncertain. This CDR3 has 15 amino acids. Looked up from germline, CDR1 is DFQATT and CDR2 is SNEGSKA (reference sequence). The V gene lost 3 bases and the J gene lost 1 base, with 12 bases spanning the gap. CDR3 bases: TGCAGTGCTAGTGACCTCCTACAGAACACCGGGGAGCTGTTTTTT. It translates to CSASDLLQNTGELFF.

By share, this clonotype ranks as medium-sized. The chain combines TRBV12-3 or TRBV12-4 with TRBJ2-2; D not resolved. Trimming took off 7 bases at V and 3 bases at J, with 12 bases between the two ends. There are 14 residues in the CDR3. The chain's CDR3 is CASTLWAYTGELFF. In DNA, the CDR3 is TGTGCCAGCACCCTATGGGCATACACCGGGGAGCTGTTTTTT.

Many counts were recorded for this clonotype. V gene TRBV29-1 combines with J gene TRBJ1-1, with D possibly TRBD1 on 5 matching bases. V gave up 6 bases and J gave up 2 bases, with 10 bases separating them. This CDR3 comprises 12 residues. Per the germline V gene, CDR1 is SQVTM and CDR2 is ANQGSEA. The CDR3 bases are TGCAGCGTACAGGTGTTAAACACTGAAGCTTTCTTT. It codes for CSVQVLNTEAFF.

This clonotype was counted many times. The chain's CDR3 is CASSQSLAGKTQYF. CDR3 bases: TGTGCCAGCAGCCAGAGTCTAGCGGGGAAGACCCAGTACTTC. The gene calls are TRBV3-1 and TRBJ2-5; 9 bases agree with TRBD2. This CDR3 comprises 14 residues. Trimming took 3 bases from V and 6 from J; bases not matched to a gene: 5. The germline CDR1 and CDR2 sequences are LGHDT and YNNKEL (reference sequence).

This clonotype has ten or more counts. This sequence joins TRBV18 and TRBJ2-1; tentative D call: TRBD1 (5 bases). Germline CDR1 KGHSH, CDR2 LQKENI. The ends were cut back, 1 base at V and 5 bases at J, with 12 bases in the middle. There are 15 residues in the CDR3. CDR3 coding DNA: TGTGCCAGCTCACCACTTCTACAGGTTAACAATGAGCAGTTCTTC. Encoded protein: CASSPLLQVNNEQFF.

With respect to this clonotype: This could be a read error, since a much larger clone is one nucleotide away. The rearrangement joins TRBV7-2 to TRBJ2-5; D possibly corresponds to TRBD2 (6 bases). V shed 5 bases and J shed 9 bases, with 10 bases lying between them. Germline lookup yields CDR1 SGHTA and CDR2 FQGNSA. This CDR3 is built from 11 residues. The CDR3, as DNA: TGTGCCAGCAGCCCTAGGGAGGCCCAGTACTTC. This gives the protein CASSPREAQYF.

This clonotype was observed once. The chain joins TRBV6-2 or TRBV6-3 to TRBJ2-7; no reliable D call. Germline-derived CDR1 and CDR2 are MNHEY and SVGEGT. The V end lost 10 bases, the J end lost 7 bases, and 11 bases lay between the germline ends. The CDR3 is 10 amino acids. The DNA for the CDR3 is TGTGCCAACGGCTTATGGGAGCAGTACGTC. Protein: CANGLWEQYV.